Presented here are 30 T cell receptor beta chains from one specimen sequenced in a study of cytomegalovirus exposure and HLA in healthy donors. With 60 Vbeta and 13 Jbeta primers, the PCR was carried out. Data came from immunoSEQ multiplex PCR; TCRdb stores just in-frame clones and leaves some out. The sample consists of under 200,000 clones, around 80% of them appearing once. Sequenced: PBMCs. The receptors originated from a woman in her fifties or sixties in good health and CMV-seropositive.

The chain uses TRBV10-3 and TRBJ1-1, with a tentative D call TRBD1 (5 bases). Germline V gene sequence: CDR1 ENHRY, CDR2 SYGVKD. The CDR3 is 14 residues long. Trimming took 5 bases from V and 1 from J, leaving 11 bases between them. The CDR3 sequence: CAISPRGPNTEAFF. The CDR3 DNA sequence: TGTGCCATCAGTCCTAGGGGTCCGAACACTGAAGCTTTCTTT.

This sequence joins TRBV5-4 and TRBJ2-1, with D unclear. V was cut by 2 bases and J by 3 bases, with 3 bases left in between. CDR3 length: 12 residues. CDR1 SGHNT and CDR2 YYREEE come from the germline V gene (reference sequence). The CDR3 loop is CASSFNYNEQFF. The CDR3 bases are TGTGCCAGCAGCTTTAACTACAATGAGCAGTTCTTC.

The chain joins TRBV6-5 to TRBJ1-6; the D is unclear. From germline, CDR1 is MNHEY and CDR2 SVGAGI. The CDR3 extends over 14 amino acids. V was trimmed by 5 bases and J by 4 bases, leaving 9 bases between them. In DNA form, the CDR3 reads TGTGCCAGCAGTCCCCGCGAATATAATTCACCCCTCCACTTT. It encodes CASSPREYNSPLHF.

The gene calls are TRBV7-8 and TRBJ2-7; 9 bases are shared with TRBD2. The CDR3 contains 13 residues. Per the germline V gene, CDR1 is SGHVS and CDR2 is FQNEAQ. V lost 2 bases to trimming and J lost 13 bases; unmatched junction nucleotides: 9. The CDR3 spells CASSLSLAGGAYF. Written as DNA, the CDR3 is TGTGCCAGCAGCTTATCGTTGGCGGGGGGGGCATACTTC.

J is TRBJ2-5 and V is TRBV5-5; D remains unclear. CDR1 and CDR2 from the germline V gene are SGHKS and YYEKEE (reference sequence). This CDR3 has 16 residues. V lost 1 base to trimming and J lost 7 bases, with 20 bases between them. The chain's CDR3 is CASSLLEIGRVGTQYF. CDR3 bases: TGTGCCAGCAGCTTGCTGGAAATCGGCCGGGTGGGGACCCAGTACTTC.

This clone showed up just a few times. The rearrangement links TRBV7-9 to TRBJ2-7; D is unresolved. The CDR3 is 13 amino acids. CDR1 and CDR2 from the germline V gene are SEHNR and FQNEAQ (reference sequence). Trimming removed 2 bases at V and 0 bases at J, with 5 bases between. CDR3 DNA sequence: TGTGCCAGCAGCTTACCGAGCTCCTACGAGCAGTACTTC. This sequence encodes CASSLPSSYEQYF.

The rearrangement joins TRBV21-1 to TRBJ2-3; TRBD2 reflects the table's D call only, with no check against the DNA. TRBV21-1 is a documented pseudogene. This CDR3 comprises 16 residues. CDR3 sequence (DNA): TGTGCCAGCAACTCAGAAAGGAGTTTGACGAAAGATACGCAGTATTTT. As protein: CASNSERSLTKDTQYF.

This chain connects TRBV4-3 to TRBJ2-2; D is possibly TRBD2 (5 bases). Trimming removed 4 bases at V and 9 bases at J, with 18 bases between. Germline V gene data show CDR1 as LGHNA and CDR2 as YSLEER. The CDR3 runs 15 residues. The CDR3 spells CASSLTDEGGRELFF. For the CDR3, the DNA is TGCGCCAGCAGCCTGACGGATGAGGGTGGCCGGGAGCTGTTTTTT.

The rearrangement links TRBV5-1 to TRBJ2-7, with 10 bases that match TRBD2. In germline, CDR1 is SGHRS, CDR2 YFSETQ. V lost 7 bases to trimming and J lost 5 bases; unmatched junction nucleotides: 6. CDR3 length: 13 amino acids. CDR3 nucleotide sequence: TGCGCCAGCCGAGCGGGGGGGTCCGACGAGCAGTACTTC. This sequence encodes CASRAGGSDEQYF. The full variable domain, in which reference TRBV5-1 and TRBJ2-7 provide the parts outside the CDR3, is KAGVTQTPRYLIKTRGQQVTLSCSPISGHRSVSWYQQTPGQGLQFLFEYFSETQRNKGNFPGRFSGRQFSNSRSEMNVSTLELGDSALYLCASRAGGSDEQYFGPGTRLTVT.

The rearrangement links TRBV2 to TRBJ1-2; D gene uncertain. Trimming removed 5 bases from V and 5 bases from J, with 15 bases in between. CDR1 is SNHLY, CDR2 FYNNEI, per germline. The CDR3 has 14 residues. CDR3 protein: CASSPEAGWYGYTF. The CDR3 nucleotides are TGTGCCAGCAGTCCCGAGGCGGGGTGGTATGGCTACACCTTC.

This sequence joins TRBV14 and TRBJ1-6, with D perhaps matching TRBD1 (5 bases). V shed 1 base and J shed 10 bases, with 14 bases lying between them. The CDR3 is 15 residues long. In germline, CDR1 is SGHDN, CDR2 FVKESK. The CDR3 loop reads CASSQAGTSGSPLHF. CDR3 bases: TGTGCCAGCAGCCAAGCTGGGACTAGCGGATCACCCCTCCACTTT.

This clone was seen once. One end of the junction is discordant with germline, which a read error may explain. The rearrangement links TRBV7-9 to TRBJ2-1, with D possibly TRBD2 on 5 matching bases. Germline-derived CDR1 and CDR2 are SEHNR and FQNEAQ (reference sequence). The CDR3 is 15 amino acids. Here the CDR3 reads CSSSLLNGPGNEQFF. DNA of the CDR3: TGTTCCAGCAGCTTATTAAATGGACCGGGGAATGAGCAGTTCTTC.

The V and J genes are TRBV10-3 and TRBJ2-3; 8 bases are a match to TRBD1. The CDR3 is 15 amino acids. Germline assignment: CDR1 ENHRY and CDR2 SYGVKD. V trimming: 6 bases; J trimming: 2 bases; junction bases outside the gene matches: 7. The CDR3 here is CAISGDRSFTDTQYF. The DNA of the CDR3 is TGTGCCATCAGCGGGGACAGGAGTTTCACAGATACGCAGTATTTT.

A few counts support this clone. The same CDR3 arises from other DNA sequences in this sample as well. The chain combines TRBV28 with TRBJ2-7; the D is unclear. Germline V gene lookup returns CDR1 MDHEN and CDR2 SYDVKM. The CDR3 runs 12 residues. DNA of the CDR3: TGTTCCAAGCAGAAGGCGGCCTACGAGCAGTACTTC. It codes for CSKQKAAYEQYF.

This clone was seen a handful of times. The chain has TRBV27 and TRBJ1-1; no reliable D call. Germline V gives CDR1 MNHEY, CDR2 SMNVEV (reference sequence). The CDR3 contains 14 residues. The V and J ends lost 4 bases and 1 base respectively, with 10 bases between them. CDR3 residues: CASSSSERNTEAFF. The CDR3 DNA sequence: TGTGCCAGCAGTTCCTCCGAGCGGAACACTGAAGCTTTCTTT.

The gene calls are TRBV19 and TRBJ1-1; 7 bases agree with TRBD1. Germline V gene lookup returns CDR1 LNHDA and CDR2 SQIVND (reference sequence). CDR3 length: 20 amino acids. The J segment lost 1 base and the V segment lost 4 bases, leaving 21 bases of the junction unmatched. The CDR3 sequence is CASSKGAVTGEVGWNTEAFF. The CDR3 DNA reads as TGTGCCAGTAGTAAGGGGGCTGTTACGGGGGAAGTAGGTTGGAACACTGAAGCTTTCTTT. The variable domain in full, with the rest retrieved from reference TRBV19 and TRBJ1-1, is DGGITQSPKYLFRKEGQNVTLSCEQNLNHDAMYWYRQDPGQGLRLIYYSQIVNDFQKGDIAEGYSVSREKKESFPLTVTSAQKNPTAFYLCASSKGAVTGEVGWNTEAFFGQGTRLTVV.

The rearrangement uses TRBV28 and TRBJ1-2; D possibly corresponds to TRBD1 (6 bases). This CDR3 comprises 14 residues. Trimming took 6 bases from V and 1 from J, leaving 12 bases between them. Germline V gives CDR1 MDHEN, CDR2 SYDVKM. The CDR3 DNA sequence: TGTGCCAGCAGGCTGGGACAATATAACTATGGCTACACCTTC. This sequence encodes CASRLGQYNYGYTF.

The rearrangement joins TRBV11-2 to TRBJ2-5, with D perhaps matching TRBD2 (6 bases). The CDR3 has 14 residues. Germline-derived CDR1 and CDR2 are SGHAT and FQNNGV. Trimming took off 5 bases at V and 5 bases at J, with 15 bases between the two ends. CDR3 sequence (DNA): TGTGCCAGCAGCCCCCTGGGAGGTTCTGAGACCCAGTACTTC. It specifies CASSPLGGSETQYF. Filled out from reference TRBV11-2 and TRBJ2-5, the complete variable domain reads EAGVAQSPRYKIIEKRQSVAFWCNPISGHATLYWYQQILGQGPKLLIQFQNNGVVDDSQLPKDRFSAERLKGVDSTLKIQPAKLEDSAVYLCASSPLGGSETQYFGPGTRLLVL.

V usage is TRBV5-4 and J usage is TRBJ2-3, with D uncertain. The germline gives CDR1 SGHNT, CDR2 YYREEE (reference sequence). CDR3 length: 13 amino acids. V was clipped by 0 bases and J by 6 bases, with 8 bases between them. DNA for the CDR3: TGTGCCAGCAGCTTGGAGCCTAAGGATACGCAGTATTTT. Its protein is CASSLEPKDTQYF.

This clone has more than one count but fewer than ten. This chain uses TRBV9 with TRBJ1-3, with 7 bases identical to TRBD1. CDR3 length: 14 amino acids. Germline V CDR1 and CDR2: SGDLS, YYNGEE. Unmatched junction bases numbered 3, after V lost 4 bases and J lost 2 bases. The CDR3 spells CASSPGTAGNTIYF. As DNA, the CDR3 is TGTGCCAGCAGCCCGGGGACAGCTGGAAACACCATATATTTT. The full variable domain, rest sourced from reference TRBV9 and TRBJ1-3, is DSGVTQTPKHLITATGQRVTLRCSPRSGDLSVYWYQQSLDQGLQFLIQYYNGEERAKGNILERFSAQQFPDLHSELNLSSLELGDSALYFCASSPGTAGNTIYFGEGSWLTVV.

The table lists this clone with a few counts. The V and J genes are TRBV4-1 and TRBJ1-1; maybe TRBD1 (5 bases). From germline, CDR1 is MGHRA and CDR2 YSYEKL. This CDR3 region has 14 residues. Trimming took off 3 bases at V and 4 bases at J, with 12 bases between the two ends. In DNA form, the CDR3 reads TGCGCCAGCAGCCACCCAGGGCGGGGCACTGAAGCTTTCTTT. Translation: CASSHPGRGTEAFF.

The chain employs TRBV19 and TRBJ1-1; 7 nucleotides line up with TRBD1. The ends lost 3 bases at V and 4 bases at J; junction bases unmatched: 5. Looked up from germline, CDR1 is LNHDA and CDR2 is SQIVND (reference sequence). This CDR3 has 14 residues. The DNA of the CDR3 is TGTGCCAGTAGTATTCAGGGGGGCAGCACTGAAGCTTTCTTT. Translating it yields CASSIQGGSTEAFF.

This clone has more than one count but fewer than ten. This chain connects TRBV5-1 to TRBJ2-7; 8 bases are shared with TRBD1. The CDR3 is made up of 13 amino acids. The junction had 5 bases not matched to a gene; V was cut back by 4 bases and J by 5 bases. Germline loops: CDR1 SGHRS, CDR2 YFSETQ. The CDR3, as DNA: TGCGCCAGCAGCCCCCGGACAGGGAACGAGCAGTACTTC. It yields the protein CASSPRTGNEQYF.

The chain joins TRBV7-2 to TRBJ2-1; a possible D gene is TRBD2 (6 bases). V was clipped by 3 bases and J by 0 bases, with 9 bases between them. The CDR3 has 15 amino acids. Germline values: CDR1 SGHTA, CDR2 FQGNSA. Here the CDR3 reads CASSFGGNSYNEQFF. The CDR3 coding sequence is TGTGCCAGCAGCTTTGGGGGGAACTCCTACAATGAGCAGTTCTTC.

CDR3 protein: CASSSLALTGGEQYF. The DNA for the CDR3 is TGTGCCAGCAGTTCCCTGGCCCTGACAGGGGGCGAGCAGTACTTC. V gene TRBV27 combines with J gene TRBJ2-7; 9 nucleotides match TRBD1. Germline-derived CDR1 and CDR2 are MNHEY and SMNVEV (reference sequence). Trimming took 4 bases from V and 6 from J; bases not matched to a gene: 10. This CDR3 is 15 amino acids long.

The rearrangement uses TRBV7-9 and TRBJ2-2; D unclear. Trimming pared 8 bases from V and 3 bases from J, leaving 10 bases between. The CDR3 extends over 13 amino acids. Per germline, CDR1 SEHNR and CDR2 FQNEAQ (reference sequence). This chain's CDR3 is CASRSADTGELFF. In DNA, the CDR3 is TGTGCCAGCCGAAGCGCGGACACCGGGGAGCTGTTTTTT.

The chain uses TRBV7-9 and TRBJ1-5, with D possibly TRBD1 on 5 matching bases. Germline CDR1 SEHNR, CDR2 FQNEAQ (reference sequence). V was cut by 8 bases and J by 4 bases, with 15 bases left in between. There are 14 residues in the CDR3. As DNA, the CDR3 is TGTGCCAGCGCCGTCCAGGGAATTAATCAGCCCCAGCATTTT. Protein product: CASAVQGINQPQHF.

V and J are TRBV11-2 and TRBJ1-1, with a tentative D call TRBD1 (5 bases). Germline V gives CDR1 SGHAT, CDR2 FQNNGV. CDR3 length: 14 amino acids. The V end was cut by 6 bases, the J end by 6 bases, with 17 bases between. The CDR3 here is CASRERGRVPEAFF. The CDR3 DNA is TGTGCCAGCAGGGAAAGGGGCAGGGTACCTGAAGCTTTCTTT.

This chain's CDR3 is CASSVPSGTHNEQFF. CDR3 DNA sequence: TGTGCCAGCAGCGTTCCTAGCGGGACTCACAATGAGCAGTTCTTC. The J gene is TRBJ2-1, the V gene TRBV9, with 9 bases lining up with TRBD2. The V gene's germline CDR1 is SGDLS and CDR2 YYNGEE. The CDR3 is made up of 15 amino acids. V gave up 2 bases and J gave up 5 bases; unmatched junction bases: 5.

The V and J genes are TRBV6-1 and TRBJ2-2; 7 nucleotides agree with TRBD1. CDR3 length equals 14 residues. Germline-derived CDR1 and CDR2 are MNHNS and SASEGT. J lost 0 bases, V lost 8 bases, and 3 bases had no gene match. CDR3 sequence (DNA): TGTGCCAGCTACAGGGGAGCGAACACCGGGGAGCTGTTTTTT. This gives the protein CASYRGANTGELFF.